The rows below give T cell receptor beta chains drawn from one sample of a study of Ad26.COV2.S vaccination and SARS-CoV-2 variants. Clones were read by immunoSEQ multiplex PCR, and TCRdb kept only the in-frame ones, dropping some. Of about 350,000 clones listed, 80% to 90% were seen once; the top ten hold just under 5%. This specimen was peripheral blood, taken in a trial of Ad26.COV2.S vaccine versus placebo. Receptors were obtained from a person between 18 and 65 years old who received the Ad26.COV2.S COVID-19 vaccine or a placebo. The CDR3 runs from the conserved cysteine through the conserved F or W. A D gene is named only where the DNA matches it firmly. A row's size may be missing; if present it is once, few, many or a size class.

>TRBV7-9|TRBJ1-2|-|-
TGTGCCAGCAGCTTGGGGCAGGGAAACTATGGCTACACCTTC
CASSLGQGNYGYTF
>TRBV6-5|TRBJ1-1|-|-
TGTGCCAGCAGTTACGGACAGCTGAACACTGAAGCTTTCTTT
CASSYGQLNTEAFF
>TRBV5-1|TRBJ2-3|-|TRBD1
TGCGCCAGCAGCTTACAGGGGTTTAGCACAGATACGCAGTATTTT
CASSLQGFSTDTQYF
>TRBV6-1|TRBJ1-5|-|-
TGTGCCAGCAGTGAATGGTCATCAGGTGAGCCCCAGCATTTT
CASSEWSSGEPQHF
>TRBV5-1|TRBJ1-3|-|TRBD1
TGCGCCAGCAGCTCGTCCCGGGACAGTTCTGGAAACACCATATATTTT
CASSSSRDSSGNTIYF
>TRBV7-9|TRBJ2-1|-|-
TGTGCCAGCAGCTTAGACGACCCCCTGGTGTTCTTC
CASSLDDPLVFF
>TRBV3-1/TRBV3-2|TRBJ1-6|-|-
TGTGCCAGCAGCAACCGGGAAAGAAATAATTCACCCCTCCACTTT
CASSNRERNNSPLHF
>TRBV5-5|TRBJ1-3|-|-
TGTGCCAGCAGCTTGGGTAGGAGCTCTGGAAACACCATATATTTT
CASSLGRSSGNTIYF
>TRBV5-6|TRBJ1-4|-|-
TGTGCCAGCAGCTCCCGGGTAGGGGTTGAAAAACTGTTTTTT
CASSSRVGVEKLFF
>TRBV6-5|TRBJ2-3|-|TRBD1
TGTGCCAGCAGCAGGACAGGGAAGAGCACAGATACGCAGTATTTT
CASSRTGKSTDTQYF
>TRBV7-2|TRBJ2-7|-|TRBD2
TGTGCCAGCAGCTTAGGGACTAGCCTCTCCTACGAGCAGTACTTC
CASSLGTSLSYEQYF
>TRBV6-2/TRBV6-3|TRBJ1-5|-|-
TGTGCCAGCAGTTCACAGGGTCTCCTAGATCAGCCCCAGCATTTT
CASSSQGLLDQPQHF
>TRBV5-4|TRBJ2-3|-|TRBD2
TGTGCCAGCAGTCCGAGCGGGGGGGCCTCAGATACGCAGTATTTT
CASSPSGGASDTQYF
>TRBV5-1|TRBJ2-1|-|-
TGCGCCAGCAGCTTGCAGACTGAGCAGTTCTTC
CASSLQTEQFF
>TRBV7-3|TRBJ2-1|-|TRBD1
TGTGCCAGCAGCAAAAGGACGACAGGGGAGCAGTTCTTC
CASSKRTTGEQFF
>TRBV6-2/TRBV6-3|TRBJ1-5|-|TRBD1
TGTGCCAGCAGTCGGGACAGGGGGCCCAATCAGCCCCAGCATTTT
CASSRDRGPNQPQHF
>TRBV6-5|TRBJ2-7|-|-
TGTGCCAGCAGTTACTCGACAGGTCGGACCTACGAGCAGTACTTC
CASSYSTGRTYEQYF
>TRBV3-1/TRBV3-2|TRBJ2-5|once|-
TGTGCCAGCAGCCAAGGCGAGACCCAGTACTTC
CASSQGETQYF
>TRBV18|TRBJ2-5|-|-
TGTGCCAGCTCGAACCGTGAACCGTCGGGCCAAGAGACCCAGTACTTC
CASSNREPSGQETQYF
>TRBV4-3|TRBJ1-1|-|TRBD1
TGCGCCAGCAGCCAAGATCCCCAGGGGGCAGGGAACACTGAAGCTTTCTTT
CASSQDPQGAGNTEAFF
>TRBV29-1|TRBJ2-7|-|-
TGCAGCGTTTTGCTTAAGAGCTCCTACGAGCAGTACTTC
CSVLLKSSYEQYF
>TRBV9|TRBJ2-3|-|TRBD2
TGTGCCAGCAGCGTAGTTGGTAGCGGGTCCCCGGCGGATACGCAGTATTTT
CASSVVGSGSPADTQYF
>TRBV28|TRBJ2-3|-|TRBD1
TGTGCCAGCAGAGACAGGGGGCGTGTAGATACGCAGTATTTT
CASRDRGRVDTQYF
>TRBV4-1|TRBJ2-7|-|TRBD1
TGCGCCAGCAGCCAGGCAGGGACAGGGTCGACCTACGAGCAGTACTTC
CASSQAGTGSTYEQYF
>TRBV12-3/TRBV12-4|TRBJ2-1|-|-
TGTGCCAGCAGTTTAGGTAGGAGGGAAGAGCAGTTCTTC
CASSLGRREEQFF
>TRBV27|TRBJ1-6|-|TRBD1
TGTGCCAGCAGTTCACGGGACAGGGCAAATTCACCCCTCCACTTT
CASSSRDRANSPLHF
>TRBV4-1|TRBJ2-3|-|-
TGCGCCAGCAGTCCACCGAGCACAGATACGCAGTATTTT
CASSPPSTDTQYF
>TRBV2|TRBJ1-5|-|-
TGTGCCAGCAGTGACATCCGGGGCGCGGGCAATCAGCCCCAGCATTTT
CASSDIRGAGNQPQHF
>TRBV5-4|TRBJ2-5|-|TRBD2
TGTGCCAGCAGCTTAGCGGGGGGTGACGAGACCCAGTACTTC
CASSLAGGDETQYF
>TRBV5-6|TRBJ2-7|-|-
TGTGCCAGCAGGTCGGGTGGGCGTGAGCAGTACTTC
CASRSGGREQYF
>TRBV6-2/TRBV6-3|TRBJ2-2|-|TRBD2
TGTGCCAGCAGTTACTCGATCTCGCGGGGGGACGTCGGGGAGCTGTTTTTT
CASSYSISRGDVGELFF
>TRBV13|TRBJ2-5|-|-
TGTGCCAGCAGCTTAGGCGAGGCGGAGACCCAGTACTTC
CASSLGEAETQYF
>TRBV24-1|TRBJ2-2|-|TRBD2
TGTGCCACCAGTGATCCGATAAGGACTAGCGGGAGTCATACCGGGGAGCTGTTTTTT
CATSDPIRTSGSHTGELFF
>TRBV12-3/TRBV12-4|TRBJ1-2|-|-
TGTGCCAGCAGTGATACAGGAGACTATGGCTACACCTTC
CASSDTGDYGYTF
>TRBV15|TRBJ2-3|few|TRBD2
TGTGCCACCAGCAGAAAGCGGGACGGCACAGATACGCAGTATTTT
CATSRKRDGTDTQYF
>TRBV15|TRBJ2-3|-|TRBD2
TGTGCCACCAGCAGAGAGACTAGCGGGGCCCAGGATACGCAGTATTTT
CATSRETSGAQDTQYF
>TRBV2|TRBJ1-5|-|TRBD1
TGTGCCAGCAGCGCAGGGGGCTGGGGTCAGCCCCAGCATTTT
CASSAGGWGQPQHF
>TRBV5-5|TRBJ2-3|-|TRBD1
TGTGCCAGCAGCTTGAGGGCAGGGGGTTTAGAAGATACGCAGTATTTT
CASSLRAGGLEDTQYF
>TRBV10-1|TRBJ2-3|-|-
TGCGCCGCGGGTCCTAGCACAGATACGCAGTATTTT
CAAGPSTDTQYF
>TRBV3-1/TRBV3-2|TRBJ1-6|-|TRBD1
TGTGCCAGCAGCCCTTGGGACAGTAATTCACCCCTCCACTTT
CASSPWDSNSPLHF
>TRBV6-2/TRBV6-3|TRBJ1-4|-|-
TGTGCCAGCAGTTACGTCGGGGCAGACAAGGGAAAACTGTTTTTT
CASSYVGADKGKLFF
>TRBV9|TRBJ2-1|-|TRBD1
TGTGCCAGCAGCTCCCGGGACAGGGATTACAATGAGCAGTTCTTC
CASSSRDRDYNEQFF
>TRBV28|TRBJ2-4|-|-
TGTGCCAGCAGTCCCACACGGGCCTCTACCAAAAACATTCAGTACTTC
CASSPTRASTKNIQYF
>TRBV5-1|TRBJ2-3|-|-
TGCGCCAGCAGCTTCTCGGGGTCCTTCACAGATACGCAGTATTTT
CASSFSGSFTDTQYF
>TRBV19|TRBJ2-7|-|-
TGTGCCAGTAGTATTATCCCCGGGACGCAAGCCTACGAGCAGTACTTC
CASSIIPGTQAYEQYF
>TRBV19|TRBJ1-5|-|-
TGTGCCAGTAGAGCCGGACAGCGCAATCAGCCCCAGCATTTT
CASRAGQRNQPQHF
>TRBV28|TRBJ2-1|-|TRBD2
TGTGCCAGCAGTTTTGGGGGACTAGCGGGAGAAGGAGGGGGATACAATGAGCAGTTCTTC
CASSFGGLAGEGGGYNEQFF
>TRBV5-1|TRBJ2-7|-|-
TGCGCCAGCAGCTTGAGGCAGGGAGTGTGGGAGCAGTACTTC
CASSLRQGVWEQYF
>TRBV5-4|TRBJ1-2|-|-
TGTGCCAGCAGCTTGTACCTCTCTGGCTACACCTTC
CASSLYLSGYTF
>TRBV5-1|TRBJ1-2|once|TRBD1
TGCGCCAGCAGCTTGGATCCACAAGCCCCGGGACAGATATATGGCTACACCTTC
CASSLDPQAPGQIYGYTF
>TRBV7-9|TRBJ2-1|-|-
TGTGCCAGCAGCTTCGTGGGCAATGAGCAGTTCTTC
CASSFVGNEQFF
>TRBV5-1|TRBJ1-3|-|-
TGCGCCAGCAGCTCCGATGTCCCGGGACTAGCAGGAAACACCATATATTTT
CASSSDVPGLAGNTIYF